This T cell receptor (beta chain) was documented in a study of T cells in Graves' hyperthyroidism and ophthalmopathy. The study's findings and limits: Most clonotypes expanded in thyroid above 0.001 were likewise present in blood. Prediction of ophthalmopathy progression came a median approximately 6 months pre-onset.

Participants, patients aged 18 to 65, had newly diagnosed hyperthyroidism with a duration under 2 months. Over 8 ml fresh peripheral blood yielded the PBMCs. Notes on this clonotype: Its antigen is undetermined.

Amplification of TCR beta CDR3 regions was performed using RNA transcripts as template. HTBI primers were used for first-round RT-PCR of the TCR CDR3. TCRdb fed the multiplex PCR reads into MiXCR, producing one record per CDR3 protein. Altogether roughly 800,000 distinct CDR3 sequences are present, roughly 40% being singletons, with the ten largest covering approximately 10%. Germline CDR1 and CDR2: SGHVS and FQNEAQ. V was pared by 5 bases and J by 4 bases, with 6 bases of the junction left unmatched. The CDR3 is made up of 15 amino acids. The V and J genes are TRBV7-8 and TRBJ1-4; 8 bases map to TRBD1. Sequencing was carried out using blood. The origin of this receptor is a man aged 18 to 35 with Graves' hyperthyroidism. CDR3 loop: CASSLSGGVNEKLFF. As DNA, the CDR3 is TGTGCCAGCAGCCTCTCAGGGGGCGTTAATGAAAAACTGTTTTTT.